This TCR beta chain was recovered during a study of CD8+ T cells in alopecia areata. Study-wide context: The share of scalp area affected provided the severity score for treated patients. Study outcomes and limitations: Tissue-resident alphabeta T cells belonging to normal skin likewise get sequenced within scalp specimens. Compared with normal scalp, lesional scalp had higher clonality and more expanded CD8+ clones.

RNA was extracted and reverse transcribed into cDNA as the sequencing template. Assay used: immunoSEQ multiplex PCR; TCRdb lists only in-frame clones, some missing. The sample holds roughly 110,000 clones, roughly 84% seen once. As to treatment: oral pan-JAK inhibitor, 5-10 mg twice daily. Researchers gathered lesional scalp punch biopsies and peripheral blood from patients with alopecia areata. In the case of this clone: What it binds is unknown.

Trimming pared 3 bases from V and 6 bases from J, leaving 8 bases between. The length of the CDR3 is 12 residues. Germline V CDR1 and CDR2: GTSNPN, SVGIG (reference sequence). V is TRBV30 and J is TRBJ2-2; D is unclear. The TCR sequence derives from a human donor with alopecia areata. This material consisted of CD8+ T cells sorted from blood, taken at week 24, from a patient treated with tofacitinib. The CDR3 loop reads CAWRPDAGELFF. CDR3 sequence (DNA): TGTGCCTGGAGGCCCGATGCCGGGGAGCTGTTTTTT.